The entry below describes one TCR beta chain. The data belong to a study of T cell changes during pregnancy in multiple sclerosis. The repertoire was sequenced with immunoSEQ multiplex PCR; TCRdb's copy has only in-frame clones and lacks some. The sample lists over 40,000 clones, about 92% occurring once. The clonotype originates from a female donor with multiple sclerosis, enrolled in a pregnancy study. The sequences come from peripheral blood, collected in the third trimester of pregnancy.

The DNA of the CDR3 is TGTGCCAGCAGCTCGGACCTAGGGGTCTACAATGAGCAGTTCTTC. Protein product: CASSSDLGVYNEQFF. The J gene is TRBJ2-1, the V gene TRBV5-6; the D gene is possibly TRBD1 (5 bases). V was shortened by 3 bases and J by 3 bases, with 13 bases between the two germline ends. CDR1 is SGHDT and CDR2 is YYEEEE in the germline V gene. The CDR3 contains 15 residues.